Shown below are 9 T cell receptor beta chains from a single sample sequenced in a study of beta chain features in type 1 diabetes. Sequencing targeted expressed TCRB transcripts, as all isolated RNA had been reverse transcribed. This table comes from immunoSEQ multiplex PCR, and its TCRdb copy is limited to in-frame clones, with some not included. This sample carries approximately 16,000 clones, 70% of them seen once, and the ten largest clones take 0.79%. Notes on the study in general: Patients with Type 1 diabetes showed moderately but significantly shorter TCRB CDR3s in all four CD4+ subsets.

What these receptors recognize is not known. Sequencing input: stem cell memory CD4+ T cells from blood. The receptors here all came from a man aged 25-40 years with type 1 diabetes.

The chain carries TRBV5-1 and TRBJ2-5; TRBD2 might be the D (5 bases). This CDR3 contains 14 residues. V was pared by 0 bases and J by 4 bases, with 10 bases between. The germline V gene encodes CDR1 SGHRS and CDR2 YFSETQ. The CDR3 coding sequence is TGCGCCAGCAGCTTGGCGAGTAGCGTAGAGACCCAGTACTTC. Its translation is CASSLASSVETQYF. The full variable domain, in which reference TRBV5-1 and TRBJ2-5 provide the parts outside the CDR3, is KAGVTQTPRYLIKTRGQQVTLSCSPISGHRSVSWYQQTPGQGLQFLFEYFSETQRNKGNFPGRFSGRQFSNSRSEMNVSTLELGDSALYLCASSLASSVETQYFGPGTRLLVL.

This clone appeared a few times. The gene calls are TRBV4-2 and TRBJ2-5; a weak D match, TRBD2 (5 bases). Looked up from germline, CDR1 is LGHNA and CDR2 is YNFKEQ. V was cut by 0 bases and J by 3 bases, with 5 bases left in between. CDR3 size: 13 residues. The chain's CDR3 is CASSQEREETQYF. In DNA, the CDR3 is TGTGCCAGCAGCCAAGAGAGGGAAGAGACCCAGTACTTC.

This clone has a handful of counts. The CDR3 coding sequence is TGTGCCACCGGGACAGGCTCTTACACCGGGGAGCTGTTTTTT. Amino acids: CATGTGSYTGELFF. J is TRBJ2-2 and V is TRBV10-3; TRBD1 matches at 8 bases. V lost 10 bases, J lost 3 bases, and 7 bases stayed unmatched. The CDR3 has 14 amino acids. Per germline, CDR1 ENHRY and CDR2 SYGVKD.

The chain recombines TRBV14 with TRBJ2-7; tentative D call: TRBD1 (6 bases). Germline values: CDR1 SGHDN, CDR2 FVKESK. The CDR3 spans 15 residues. The germline V and J ends were trimmed by 4 bases and 2 bases, with 15 bases remaining between them. CDR3: CASSPRTVGAYEQYF. CDR3 nucleotides: TGTGCCAGCAGCCCTCGGACAGTAGGCGCCTACGAGCAGTACTTC. The variable domain in full, with the rest retrieved from reference TRBV14 and TRBJ2-7, is EAGVTQFPSHSVIEKGQTVTLRCDPISGHDNLYWYRRVMGKEIKFLLHFVKESKQDESGMPNNRFLAERTGGTYSTLKVQPAELEDSGVYFCASSPRTVGAYEQYFGPGTRLTVT.

The chain is built from TRBV7-9 and TRBJ1-6; tentative D call: TRBD1 (6 bases). Trimming took 8 bases from V and 4 from J, leaving 12 bases between them. The CDR3 has 14 residues. The germline V gene has CDR1 SEHNR and CDR2 FQNEAQ (reference sequence). The CDR3 region has the DNA TGTGCCAGCGCGCCGGGACATTATAATTCACCCCTCCACTTT. Encoded protein: CASAPGHYNSPLHF.

This chain joins TRBV9 and TRBJ2-1; perhaps TRBD2 as D (5 bases). The CDR3 loop spans 14 amino acids. V lost 8 bases to trimming and J lost 3 bases, with 15 bases between them. Germline CDR1 and CDR2: SGDLS and YYNGEE. The CDR3 region has the DNA TGTGCCAGGGGTGAAGAGGGTCTCTACAATGAGCAGTTCTTC. Amino acid sequence: CARGEEGLYNEQFF. The variable domain in full, completed from reference TRBV9 and TRBJ2-1, reads DSGVTQTPKHLITATGQRVTLRCSPRSGDLSVYWYQQSLDQGLQFLIQYYNGEERAKGNILERFSAQQFPDLHSELNLSSLELGDSALYFCARGEEGLYNEQFFGPGTRLTVL.

CDR3 nucleotide sequence: TGTGCCAGCAGCTTTTACGGTCATCAGCCCCAGCATTTT. Its translation: CASSFYGHQPQHF. The chain uses TRBV7-8 and TRBJ1-5; D is unclear. The CDR3 consists of 13 residues. The germline CDR1 and CDR2 sequences are SGHVS and FQNEAQ. V lost 3 bases and J lost 5, with 8 bases in between.

This chain links TRBV11-2 with TRBJ2-7, with TRBD2 matching 7 bases. The V gene's germline CDR1 is SGHAT and CDR2 FQNNGV. V was pared by 3 bases and J by 2 bases, with 1 base of the junction left unmatched. This CDR3 contains 13 residues. CDR3: CASSFGLAYEQYF. CDR3 DNA: TGTGCCAGCAGCTTTGGACTAGCCTACGAGCAGTACTTC.

The chain has TRBV29-1 and TRBJ2-3; D unclear. The germline CDR1 and CDR2 sequences are SQVTM and ANQGSEA. The V gene lost 3 bases and the J gene lost 3 bases, with 10 bases spanning the gap. CDR3 length equals 13 residues. The CDR3 loop is CSVESQQTDTQYF. The CDR3 coding sequence is TGCAGCGTTGAGAGTCAACAGACAGATACGCAGTATTTT.